What follows is one TCR beta chain and its context. The data derive from a study of blood T cell repertoires in COVID-19. Across the whole study: PBMCs, B-cell-depleted T cells, or T cells provided the cDNA or gDNA that made up the material.

This CDR3 is built from 15 residues. V was trimmed by 0 bases and J by 4 bases, leaving 9 bases between them. Germline CDR1 reads MGHRA; CDR2 reads YSYEKL. As processed by the authors: Amplification of reference gene primers was used by the study to estimate nucleated cell counts. Using immunoSEQ multiplex PCR, the repertoire was profiled, and TCRdb retains in-frame clones only, with some absent. V and J calls and clone size come straight from that table; D and trimming were deduced from the DNA. Found here are 65,000 to 85,000 clones, about four fifths of them singletons; the top ten hold about a sixth.

The chain combines TRBV4-1 with TRBJ1-4, with D unclear. This TCR was sampled from a woman aged 55-70 years with acute or convalescent COVID-19. Sequenced input: peripheral blood. The CDR3 DNA sequence: TGCGCCAGCAGCCAAGAAAATGGGCTTAATGAAAAACTGTTTTTT. Its translation is CASSQENGLNEKLFF.